The 3 T cell receptor beta chains presented below share a single source sample, sequenced in a study of cytomegalovirus exposure and HLA in healthy donors. The study ran its PCR with 60 Vbeta and 13 Jbeta primers. Produced via immunoSEQ multiplex PCR; TCRdb's table is partial and in-frame only. The sample records about 99,000 clones, approximately 73% being singletons. Material for sequencing was PBMCs. These receptors all come from a woman aged 18-29 years in good health and CMV-seropositive.

This rearrangement joins TRBV5-1 to TRBJ2-5; TRBD1 agrees at 9 bases. The junction had 10 bases not matched to a gene; V was cut back by 1 base and J by 3 bases. CDR3 length equals 17 residues. Germline CDR1 is SGHRS and CDR2 is YFSETQ. DNA for the CDR3: TGCGCCAGCAGCTTGTTAGGACAGGGGTTTTTAGAAGAGACCCAGTACTTC. Encoded protein: CASSLLGQGFLEETQYF.

This clone was found once. The gene calls are TRBV27 and TRBJ2-3; D ambiguous. Germline-derived CDR1 and CDR2 are MNHEY and SMNVEV (reference sequence). The V end lost 0 bases, the J end lost 2 bases, and 3 bases lay between the germline ends. This CDR3 has 13 amino acids. CDR3 DNA: TGTGCCAGCAGTTTATCCTACACAGATACGCAGTATTTT. Protein product: CASSLSYTDTQYF.

V and J are TRBV7-3 and TRBJ2-2, with D possibly TRBD2 on 5 matching bases. Germline-derived CDR1 and CDR2 are SGHTA and FQGTGA. Trimming shortened V by 7 bases and J by 7 bases, and 16 bases separated the two germline ends. The CDR3 runs to 14 residues. CDR3 residues: CASTTRVADGELFF. CDR3 nucleotide sequence: TGTGCCAGCACCACTAGGGTGGCCGACGGGGAGCTGTTTTTT.